These T cell receptor beta chains were read from a single sample in a study of identical twins. Each CDR3 protein is one row after TCRdb ran MiXCR on the 5' RACE reads. The sample contains over 550,000 distinct CDR3 sequences, about 7% of which appear only once. This same sample was also taken into another study, of yellow fever vaccine responses in identical twins.

Material for sequencing was PBMCs. These receptors were collected from a woman aged 18-35 years in good health. Both conserved end residues are part of each CDR3. D genes are given only for firm matches. Size is stated for part of the rows, as once, few or many counts, or as a class when the clone is expanded.

clone size: few
J gene: TRBJ2-7
V gene: TRBV9
D gene: NA
CDR3 protein: CASSVGRDFYEQYF
CDR3 DNA: TGTGCCAGCAGCGTCGGAAGGGATTTCTACGAGCAGTACTTC

clone size: few
J gene: TRBJ1-1
V gene: TRBV20-1
D gene: NA
CDR3 protein: CSARDRHLSTEAFF
CDR3 DNA: TGCAGTGCTAGAGATCGGCACCTAAGTACTGAAGCTTTCTTT

clone size: NA
J gene: TRBJ2-1
V gene: TRBV29-1
D gene: NA
CDR3 protein: CSVEGYQSIGEQFF
CDR3 DNA: TGCAGCGTTGAGGGGTATCAGTCTATTGGTGAGCAGTTCTTC

clone size: NA
J gene: TRBJ2-7
V gene: TRBV7-9
D gene: TRBD1
CDR3 protein: CASSFPGQLYEQYF
CDR3 DNA: TGTGCCAGCAGCTTTCCGGGACAGTTATACGAGCAGTACTTC

clone size: NA
J gene: TRBJ2-4
V gene: TRBV6-5
D gene: TRBD2
CDR3 protein: CASSYKGLAGAKNIQYF
CDR3 DNA: TGTGCCAGCAGTTACAAGGGACTAGCGGGAGCCAAAAACATTCAGTACTTC

clone size: NA
J gene: TRBJ2-6
V gene: TRBV20-1
D gene: NA
CDR3 protein: CSARDQGSGANVLTF
CDR3 DNA: TGCAGTGCTAGAGATCAGGGGTCTGGGGCCAACGTCCTGACTTTC

clone size: once
J gene: TRBJ2-4
V gene: TRBV19
D gene: TRBD1
CDR3 protein: CASSMSVGTVGAKNIQYF
CDR3 DNA: TGTGCCAGTAGTATGTCGGTAGGGACAGTTGGCGCCAAAAACATTCAGTACTTC

clone size: few
J gene: TRBJ2-1
V gene: TRBV2
D gene: TRBD1
CDR3 protein: CASSETTGDEQFF
CDR3 DNA: TGTGCCAGCAGTGAGACGACAGGGGATGAGCAGTTCTTC

clone size: few
J gene: TRBJ1-1
V gene: TRBV3-1
D gene: NA
CDR3 protein: CASSSLSGFRAFF
CDR3 DNA: TGTGCCAGCAGCTCGCTCTCGGGCTTCAGAGCTTTCTTT

clone size: many
J gene: TRBJ1-4
V gene: TRBV5-1
D gene: NA
CDR3 protein: CASSGRGTNEKLFF
CDR3 DNA: TGCGCCAGCAGCGGCAGGGGCACGAATGAAAAACTGTTTTTT

clone size: many
J gene: TRBJ2-1
V gene: TRBV12-3/TRBV12-4
D gene: TRBD2
CDR3 protein: CASSLRASGTEQFF
CDR3 DNA: TGTGCCAGCAGTTTACGGGCTAGCGGGACGGAGCAGTTCTTC

clone size: few
J gene: TRBJ2-1
V gene: TRBV9
D gene: TRBD2
CDR3 protein: CASSVRVAGANEQFF
CDR3 DNA: TGTGCCAGCAGCGTACGTGTAGCGGGAGCCAATGAGCAGTTCTTC

clone size: few
J gene: TRBJ1-2
V gene: TRBV4-1
D gene: NA
CDR3 protein: CASSQDHTGLGGYTF
CDR3 DNA: TGCGCCAGCAGCCAAGACCATACCGGGCTTGGAGGCTACACCTTC

clone size: few
J gene: TRBJ2-4
V gene: TRBV5-5
D gene: NA
CDR3 protein: CASSLAPPGRVQNIQYF
CDR3 DNA: TGTGCCAGCAGCTTGGCACCCCCCGGCAGGGTGCAAAACATTCAGTACTTC

clone size: few
J gene: TRBJ2-1
V gene: TRBV20-1
D gene: NA
CDR3 protein: CSASRHLNEQFF
CDR3 DNA: TGCAGTGCTAGCCGGCACCTCAATGAGCAGTTCTTC

clone size: many
J gene: TRBJ2-3
V gene: TRBV5-1
D gene: TRBD2
CDR3 protein: CASSLVHRGGRPDTQYF
CDR3 DNA: TGCGCCAGCAGCTTGGTCCACCGCGGGGGGCGACCGGATACGCAGTATTTT

clone size: many
J gene: TRBJ2-1
V gene: TRBV11-2
D gene: NA
CDR3 protein: CASSFAGLWDEQFF
CDR3 DNA: TGTGCCAGCAGCTTTGCGGGTCTTTGGGATGAGCAGTTCTTC

clone size: many
J gene: TRBJ1-3
V gene: TRBV29-1
D gene: NA
CDR3 protein: CSAEGTEDSGNTIYF
CDR3 DNA: TGCAGCGCCGAAGGGACGGAAGACTCTGGAAACACCATATATTTT